The clone carrying this T cell receptor (beta chain) was picked up many times. Its cognate antigen is unknown. CDR1 and CDR2 (germline): LNHNV, YYDKDF (reference sequence). The CDR3 spans 16 residues. The V gene lost 2 bases and the J gene lost 5 bases, with 18 bases spanning the gap. Unique molecular identifiers featured in how the TCRbeta library was prepared. TCRdb re-analysed the PCR reads in MiXCR, keeping a single row per CDR3 protein. The data show 280,000 or so distinct CDR3 sequences, roughly 11% seen once. The data were obtained in a study of T-cell reconstitution after alpha-beta-depleted transplantation in children. Overall study findings and caveats: T cells produced anew were the main source of T-cell counts and diversity one year after transplant. Reported findings indicate that, about two months after transplant, alpha-beta T cells came from several hundred expanded clones, which were derived from non-depleted graft cells. It was surviving recipient T cells and thymic progenitors that gave some patients high TCRbeta diversity at day 60.

The clonotype was recovered from a male patient between 2 and 10 years old who had a stem cell transplant for chronic granulomatous disease, so the T cells may come from the graft donor. Source: peripheral blood, taken 180 days after TCRalphabeta/CD19-depleted stem cell transplant. The J gene is TRBJ1-2, the V gene TRBV15; the D is unclear. CDR3 sequence: CATSRPPLGSGYGYTF. The CDR3 DNA is TGTGCCACCAGCAGACCTCCGTTGGGGTCGGGATATGGCTACACCTTC. Combining the CDR3 with reference TRBV15 and TRBJ1-2 gives the whole variable domain DAMVIQNPRYQVTQFGKPVTLSCSQTLNHNVMYWYQQKSSQAPKLLFHYYDKDFNNEADTPDNFQSRRPNTSFCFLDIRSPGLGDTAMYLCATSRPPLGSGYGYTFGSGTRLTVV.